The rows below give T cell receptor beta chains drawn from one sample of a study of identical twins. MiXCR was run by TCRdb on the 5' RACE reads, yielding one entry per CDR3 protein. The sample carries a few hundred thousand distinct CDR3 sequences, roughly an eighth recorded once. Separately, the same data were catalogued under a study of yellow fever vaccine responses in identical twins.

Sample: CD4+ T cells sorted from blood. These receptors were taken from a woman between 18 and 29 years old in good health. The CDR3 runs from the conserved cysteine through the conserved F or W. Each record gives: clone size, V gene, D gene, J gene, CDR3 DNA, CDR3 protein. The D gene is left open where the match is weak. The size field is filled for only some rows; it gives once, few, many or a size class.

size: -; V: TRBV7-9; D: -; J: TRBJ2-7; DNA: TGTGCCAGCAGCAGTGGGGTGTTACGCGAGCAGTACTTC; CDR3: CASSSGVLREQYF
size: few; V: TRBV28; D: TRBD1; J: TRBJ1-4; DNA: TGTGCCAGCAGCAGGGACAGGGTAGACGAAAAACTGTTTTTT; CDR3: CASSRDRVDEKLFF
size: -; V: TRBV7-2; D: -; J: TRBJ2-1; DNA: TGTGCCAGCAGCTTACTAGGAATTATATTCGATGAGCAGTTCTTC; CDR3: CASSLLGIIFDEQFF
size: -; V: TRBV4-2; D: TRBD2; J: TRBJ2-1; DNA: TGTGCCAGCAGCACCGGACTAGCGGGCGACAATGAGCAGTTCTTC; CDR3: CASSTGLAGDNEQFF
size: -; V: TRBV10-3; D: -; J: TRBJ2-4; DNA: TGTGCCATCAGTGATAATACAGGAAAAAACATTCAGTACTTC; CDR3: CAISDNTGKNIQYF
size: many; V: TRBV7-6; D: TRBD1; J: TRBJ2-3; DNA: TGTGCCAGCAGCACGAACCCGGGACAGGGACAGACAGATACGCAGTATTTT; CDR3: CASSTNPGQGQTDTQYF
size: few; V: TRBV12-3/TRBV12-4; D: -; J: TRBJ1-2; DNA: TGTGCCAGCAGTCCTACAGGGAGAAACTATGGCTACACCTTC; CDR3: CASSPTGRNYGYTF
size: few; V: TRBV10-2; D: TRBD2; J: TRBJ2-7; DNA: TGCGCCAGCAGCTCAGGACTAGCGATCTCCTACGAGCAGTACTTC; CDR3: CASSSGLAISYEQYF
size: -; V: TRBV28; D: -; J: TRBJ2-3; DNA: TGTGCCAGCAGTTTCCCAGGGGCGACGCAGTATTTT; CDR3: CASSFPGATQYF
size: -; V: TRBV12-3/TRBV12-4; D: TRBD1; J: TRBJ1-3; DNA: TGTGCCAGCCTAAGAGGAACAGGGGCGCTCAACTCTGGAAACACCATATATTTT; CDR3: CASLRGTGALNSGNTIYF
size: few; V: TRBV20-1; D: -; J: TRBJ1-5; DNA: TGCAGTGCTAGTGCGGACCGGAGGGGGCCCCAGCATTTT; CDR3: CSASADRRGPQHF
size: -; V: TRBV29-1; D: -; J: TRBJ2-5; DNA: -; CDR3: CSVEPLSLDGETQYF
size: -; V: TRBV20-1; D: TRBD1; J: TRBJ2-2; DNA: TGCAGTGCTAACAAGCCCGGGACAGGGTTGAACACCGGGGAGCTGTTTTTT; CDR3: CSANKPGTGLNTGELFF
size: few; V: TRBV5-5; D: -; J: TRBJ2-2; DNA: TGTGCCAGCAGCTTAGGACAGTTAGAAACCGGGGAGCTGTTTTTT; CDR3: CASSLGQLETGELFF
size: few; V: TRBV20-1; D: -; J: TRBJ2-7; DNA: TGCAGTGCTAGAGATCTGGTAGCGAGAACCTACGAGCAGTACTTC; CDR3: CSARDLVARTYEQYF